In this sample, the clone carrying this T cell receptor (beta chain) turned up a few times. The antigen is not known. The entry originates in a study of HIV-infected patients and healthy controls. About the research overall: The CD4:CD8 ratio increased slightly in early therapy, but CD8 counts showed no consistent change. General study findings and limits: In healthy controls, MAIT alpha CDR3s were common; in HIV+ repertoires, severely depleted.

Alpha and beta constant-region primers primed reverse transcription of about 500 ng RNA. Using multiplexing indices, alpha and beta chain libraries were generated apart by chain-specific third strand synthesis. Ligation attached cDNA to a 5' RACE adapter that carried a random hexamer and SP2 site. A short first PCR added P5 and P7 adapter elements and a second index. TCRdb reprocessed the 5' RACE reads via MiXCR and lists one record per CDR3 protein. The table has 5,500 or so distinct CDR3 sequences, about 8.7% seen once. This CDR3 comprises 14 residues. Trimming cost V 2 bases and J 2 bases; bases outside gene matches: 1. Germline CDR1 SGHVS, CDR2 FQNEAQ. Roughly three months, about 14 weeks, into antiretroviral therapy, follow-up blood was collected. All unsorted peripheral T cells were captured because whole blood was used without fractionation.

This receptor was identified in an adult with HIV infection. The sequencing here drew on blood, taken during antiretroviral therapy. The genes are TRBV7-8 and TRBJ2-3, with TRBD2 matching over 7 bases. In nucleotides, the CDR3 is TGTGCCAGCAGCTTAAGCGGGGACACAGATACGCAGTATTTT. It encodes CASSLSGDTDTQYF.